A single sample gave rise to the 29 T cell receptor beta chains below, sequenced in a study of identical twins. Each CDR3 protein gets one entry after TCRdb re-called the 5' RACE reads with MiXCR. Of approximately 890,000 distinct CDR3 sequences detected, about 12% appear once; the ten largest clones hold under 2%. The same sample was also studied in work on yellow fever vaccine responses in identical twins.

The specimen sequenced was PBMCs. Source of these receptors: a woman younger than 30 in good health.

This chain connects TRBV10-3 to TRBJ1-1; D gene unclear. Trimming cost V 4 bases and J 8 bases, with 11 bases left between them. The length of the CDR3 is 12 residues. CDR1 and CDR2 (germline): ENHRY, SYGVKD. The CDR3 nucleotides are TGTGCCATCAGTGCCGCCGGAGCCGAAGCTTTCTTT. It specifies CAISAAGAEAFF.

This clonotype was detected many times. The genes are TRBV25-1 and TRBJ1-6; 7 bases match TRBD1. V lost 7 bases to trimming and J lost 10 bases; unmatched junction nucleotides: 7. The CDR3 has 13 amino acids. Germline-derived CDR1 and CDR2 are MGHDK and SYGVNS. Here the CDR3 reads CASTQQGNSPLHF. The CDR3 bases are TGTGCCAGCACTCAACAGGGGAACTCACCCCTCCACTTT.

The gene calls are TRBV6-1 and TRBJ2-5; 7 positions match TRBD1. Losses at the gene ends were 8 bases for V and 5 bases for J; bases not matched to a gene: 20. CDR3 size: 17 residues. Germline V gene lookup returns CDR1 MNHNS and CDR2 SASEGT. CDR3 bases: TGTGCCAGCGTAATGACAGGGAAAGTCCCAGGGGTGGAGACCCAGTACTTC. Its translation: CASVMTGKVPGVETQYF.

This clonotype has at least ten counts. The chain has TRBV2 and TRBJ1-3; D gene uncertain. The CDR3 runs 15 residues. V shed 6 bases and J shed 4 bases, with 16 bases lying between them. In germline, CDR1 is SNHLY, CDR2 FYNNEI. CDR3 coding DNA: TGTGCCAGCAGCACGACTACAGAGCGCGGAAACACCATATATTTT. Its translation: CASSTTTERGNTIYF.

The chain has TRBV6-1 and TRBJ2-5; the D is unclear. CDR1 and CDR2 (germline): MNHNS, SASEGT. V gave up 4 bases and J gave up 4 bases, with 10 bases separating them. The CDR3 length is 13 residues. The CDR3 loop is CASSGPVPETQYF. The DNA for the CDR3 is TGTGCCAGCAGTGGACCGGTACCAGAGACCCAGTACTTC.

This clonotype appeared many times. The chain joins TRBV10-3 to TRBJ2-7; 7 bases align to TRBD1. The CDR3 has 13 amino acids. Per germline, CDR1 ENHRY and CDR2 SYGVKD. Written as DNA, the CDR3 is TGTGCATCGACAGGGCCCAACTCCTACGAGCAGTACTTC. This gives the protein CASTGPNSYEQYF.

This chain joins TRBV7-2 and TRBJ2-5, with 8 bases fitting TRBD2. Germline assignment: CDR1 SGHTA and CDR2 FQGNSA. With 5 bases clipped from V and 6 bases from J, the junction kept 5 bases outside the gene matches. This CDR3 spans 13 amino acids. In nucleotides, the CDR3 is TGTGCCAGCAGCCCCGGGGGGGTGCAGACCCAGTACTTC. Its translation: CASSPGGVQTQYF.

The chain employs TRBV28 and TRBJ2-7, with D uncertain. There are 13 residues in the CDR3. Germline assignment: CDR1 MDHEN and CDR2 SYDVKM. The germline V and J ends were trimmed by 2 bases and 12 bases, with 17 bases remaining between them. CDR3 protein: CASSLAPGSLGYV. The CDR3 region has the DNA TGTGCCAGCAGTTTAGCCCCCGGCAGCTTGGGGTACGTC.

This chain joins TRBV20-1 and TRBJ1-1, with D possibly being TRBD1 (6 bases). V lost 6 bases, J lost 1 base, and 9 bases lay in between. This CDR3 comprises 12 residues. CDR1 and CDR2 from the germline V gene are DFQATT and SNEGSKA (reference sequence). The CDR3 DNA follows: TGCAGTGCCTGGGACACGAACACTGAAGCTTTCTTT. It yields the protein CSAWDTNTEAFF.

The rearrangement links TRBV7-9 to TRBJ2-2; D possibly matches TRBD1 or TRBD2 (5 bases each). The CDR3 covers 16 residues. Germline loops: CDR1 SEHNR, CDR2 FQNEAQ (reference sequence). Trimming stripped 5 bases from V and 1 base from J, with 14 bases between. The CDR3 bases are TGTGCCAGCAGCCGTGGGGGAGCCGGGAACACCGGGGAGCTGTTTTTT. This sequence encodes CASSRGGAGNTGELFF.

The rearrangement joins TRBV20-1 to TRBJ2-1, with 10 bases that match TRBD2. V lost 0 bases, J lost 5 bases, and 4 bases stayed unmatched. Per the germline V gene, CDR1 is DFQATT and CDR2 is SNEGSKA (reference sequence). The CDR3 runs to 15 residues. The CDR3 DNA is TGCAGTGCTAGAGAAGCGGGGGGGCCCAACAATGAGCAGTTCTTC. Its protein is CSAREAGGPNNEQFF.

This clonotype was counted between two and nine times. This rearrangement joins TRBV2 to TRBJ2-1; 8 positions agree with TRBD2. CDR3 length: 14 residues. Germline CDR1 is SNHLY and CDR2 is FYNNEI. V lost 8 bases, J lost 5 bases, and 8 bases stayed unmatched. The CDR3 loop is CASRAGGPNNEQFF. The CDR3 coding sequence is TGTGCCAGCCGCGCGGGAGGTCCCAACAATGAGCAGTTCTTC.

A few counts support this clonotype. V and J are TRBV20-1 and TRBJ2-1; 7 bases fit TRBD2. Germline CDR1 reads DFQATT; CDR2 reads SNEGSKA (reference sequence). The CDR3 covers 16 residues. With V trimmed by 3 bases and J by 3 bases, 11 bases remained unmatched. The CDR3: CSARALGLAVYNEQFF. CDR3 nucleotide sequence: TGCAGTGCTAGGGCCCTCGGGCTAGCGGTCTACAATGAGCAGTTCTTC.

This clonotype was picked up a small number of times. The rearrangement links TRBV7-8 to TRBJ2-7, with TRBD1 matching over 7 bases. CDR3 length equals 15 residues. Germline V gene data show CDR1 as SGHVS and CDR2 as FQNEAQ. J was trimmed by 1 base and V by 5 bases; bases with no gene match: 8. The CDR3 DNA reads TGTGCCAGCAGCGGAACGACAGGGTGGTCCTACGAGCAGTACGTC. Translation: CASSGTTGWSYEQYV.

This rearrangement joins TRBV3-1 to TRBJ2-1; 8 bases agree with TRBD1. The CDR3 spans 18 residues. CDR1 is LGHDT and CDR2 is YNNKEL in the germline V gene (reference sequence). The CDR3 DNA is TGTACCCGCAGTTCCAAACTCAACAGGGGGAGCTCCTACAATGAGCAGTTCTTC. Residues: CTRSSKLNRGSSYNEQFF.

This clonotype showed up just a few times. The CDR3 DNA reads TGTGCCAGCACCCGTAAAGGGATAGGGGCTGGCTACACCTTC. Translated: CASTRKGIGAGYTF. This rearrangement joins TRBV12-3 or TRBV12-4 to TRBJ1-2; TRBD1 might be the D (5 bases). The CDR3 has 14 residues. V lost 7 bases and J 7 bases, leaving 19 bases between the germline ends.

The chain combines TRBV4-1 with TRBJ2-5; tentatively, D is TRBD2 (6 bases). Per the germline V gene, CDR1 is MGHRA and CDR2 is YSYEKL. Trimming removed 0 bases from V and 5 bases from J, with 16 bases in between. This CDR3 is 16 amino acids long. DNA of the CDR3: TGCGCCAGCAGCCAAGAAGGGCAGGGTCGGGGGGAGACCCAGTACTTC. Its translation: CASSQEGQGRGETQYF.

This clonotype has just a few counts. V and J are TRBV29-1 and TRBJ1-1, with 10 nucleotides matching TRBD1. With 8 bases clipped from V and 0 bases from J, the junction kept 6 bases outside the gene matches. CDR3 length: 14 amino acids. Germline V lookup: CDR1 SQVTM, CDR2 ANQGSEA. This chain's CDR3 is CSSGQGGLNTEAFF. DNA for the CDR3: TGCAGCTCTGGACAGGGGGGCTTGAACACTGAAGCTTTCTTT. The variable domain in full, completed from reference TRBV29-1 and TRBJ1-1, reads SAVISQKPSRDICQRGTSLTIQCQVDSQVTMMFWYRQQPGQSLTLIATANQGSEATYESGFVIDKFPISRPNLTFSTLTVSNMSPEDSSIYLCSSGQGGLNTEAFFGQGTRLTVV.

The chain has TRBV28 and TRBJ2-7; D is ambiguous. Trimming cost V 8 bases and J 3 bases, with 23 bases left between them. CDR3 length: 16 residues. Germline CDR1 is MDHEN and CDR2 is SYDVKM. CDR3 sequence reads: CASLPSPLTTYYEQYF. The CDR3 coding sequence is TGTGCCAGCCTTCCTTCTCCTTTGACAACTTACTACGAGCAGTACTTC.

This clonotype has a handful of counts. This chain joins TRBV6-4 and TRBJ1-5; D gene ambiguous. Trimming pared 2 bases from V and 6 bases from J, leaving 8 bases between. The length of the CDR3 is 13 residues. The germline V gene has CDR1 MRHNA and CDR2 SNTAGT. The CDR3 protein is CASSDQRGQPQHF. The DNA for the CDR3 is TGTGCCAGCAGTGACCAACGGGGTCAGCCCCAGCATTTT.

There are a few counts of this clonotype. The gene calls are TRBV20-1 and TRBJ2-5; 8 bases are a match to TRBD1. Germline V CDR1 and CDR2: DFQATT, SNEGSKA (reference sequence). J lost 7 bases, V lost 2 bases, and 12 bases had no gene match. CDR3 size: 15 residues. The CDR3 sequence: CSARFVGQGAGTQYF. CDR3 coding DNA: TGCAGTGCTAGATTCGTCGGCCAGGGGGCGGGGACCCAGTACTTC.

The V gene is TRBV12-3 or TRBV12-4, the J gene TRBJ1-5; a possible D gene is TRBD1 (6 bases). The CDR3 sequence is 14 residues long. V dropped 6 bases and J dropped 5 bases, with 14 bases sitting between them. CDR3 protein: CASRLRGADQPQHF. DNA of the CDR3: TGTGCCAGCAGGCTGCGGGGGGCAGATCAGCCCCAGCATTTT.

CDR3 nucleotides: TGCAGTGCTAGGGATGGTCAGGGGAACACTGAAGCTTTCTTT. Amino acids: CSARDGQGNTEAFF. This sequence joins TRBV20-1 and TRBJ1-1; D possibly corresponds to TRBD1 (5 bases). V was cut by 3 bases and J by 1 base, with 12 bases left in between. CDR1 is DFQATT and CDR2 is SNEGSKA in the germline V gene (reference sequence). The CDR3 has 14 amino acids.

This chain joins TRBV6-1 and TRBJ1-2; a possible D gene is TRBD1 (6 bases). The V end was cut by 7 bases, the J end by 1 base, with 19 bases between. The CDR3 runs to 16 residues. Germline V gives CDR1 MNHNS, CDR2 SASEGT. CDR3 sequence (DNA): TGTGCCAGCAACCGAGGTGGGGGGGGCGGTAACTATGGCTACACCTTC. Encoded protein: CASNRGGGGGNYGYTF.

This clonotype was found a few times. This chain uses TRBV12-3 or TRBV12-4 with TRBJ2-5; D is possibly TRBD2 (7 bases). Trimming took off 8 bases at V and 7 bases at J, with 11 bases between the two ends. The CDR3 runs 11 residues. CDR3 sequence: CASGEGGTQYF. In DNA form, the CDR3 reads TGTGCCAGCGGGGAGGGGGGGACCCAGTACTTC.

V and J are TRBV12-3 or TRBV12-4 and TRBJ2-1, with a tentative D call TRBD2 (6 bases). The ends were cut back, 7 bases at V and 9 bases at J, with 10 bases in the middle. There are 11 residues in the CDR3. In nucleotides, the CDR3 is TGTGCCAGCACCATGACTAGTGAGCAGTTCTTC. Translation: CASTMTSEQFF.

This clonotype was counted only a few times. The V and J genes are TRBV3-1 and TRBJ2-7; unclear D gene. Germline V gives CDR1 LGHDT, CDR2 YNNKEL (reference sequence). The CDR3 has 15 residues. V lost 0 bases and J lost 4, with 13 bases in between. CDR3 nucleotides: TGTGCCAGCAGCCAAGACAGGTCAGCTTTATACGAGCAGTACTTC. Translation gives CASSQDRSALYEQYF.

There are many counts of this clonotype. The gene calls are TRBV12-3 or TRBV12-4 and TRBJ2-6, with unresolved D. V lost 7 bases, J lost 1 base, and 5 bases lay in between. The CDR3 runs 13 residues. The CDR3 sequence is CASKGSGANVLTF. The CDR3 coding sequence is TGTGCCAGCAAAGGATCTGGGGCCAACGTCCTGACTTTC.

In its sample, this clonotype was seen many times. The V gene is TRBV21-1, the J gene TRBJ2-1; whether TRBD2, the table's D call, matches the DNA was not checked. TRBV21-1 is deemed a pseudogene. This CDR3 has 15 amino acids. The CDR3 protein is CASSQTSGSYNEQFF. The CDR3 DNA reads TGTGCCAGCAGCCAGACTAGCGGCTCCTACAATGAGCAGTTCTTC.